The TCR beta chain described here comes from a study of shared clonotypes between healthy human individuals. Study information: The plates for each donor numbered three CD4 naive, three CD4 memory, two CD8 naive and one CD8 memory.

The assay was run at deep level. Sequenced by immunoSEQ multiplex PCR; TCRdb stores in-frame clones only, minus some. The sample shows around 700,000 clones, 90% to 95% of them seen only once. CDR3 size: 14 residues. The V gene's germline CDR1 is MGHRA and CDR2 YSYEKL. With V trimmed by 1 base and J by 7 bases, 4 bases remained unmatched. Positively selected for CCR7, the CD45RO-negative cells used as naive CD8 cells excluded terminally differentiated effector memory CD45RA+ cells. The clonotype originates from a man aged 30 to 45 in good health. Specimen: naive CD8+ T cells sorted from blood. The chain joins TRBV4-1 to TRBJ2-1; 7 nucleotides agree with TRBD2. In DNA form, the CDR3 reads TGCGCCAGCAGCCAAGGGGAGGGTTGGAATGAGCAGTTCTTC. This gives the protein CASSQGEGWNEQFF.